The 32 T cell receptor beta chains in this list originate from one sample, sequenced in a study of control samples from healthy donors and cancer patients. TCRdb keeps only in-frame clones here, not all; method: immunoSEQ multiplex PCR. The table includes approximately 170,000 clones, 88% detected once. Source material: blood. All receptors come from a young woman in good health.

This chain's CDR3 is CASSIRPGTGVIYGAQYF. The CDR3 nucleotides are TGTGCCAGCAGCATTAGGCCCGGGACAGGGGTTATCTATGGGGCCCAGTACTTC. This sequence joins TRBV7-8 and TRBJ2-5; 10 positions agree with TRBD1. Germline-derived CDR1 and CDR2 are SGHVS and FQNEAQ. V trimming: 5 bases; J trimming: 9 bases; junction bases outside the gene matches: 21. The CDR3 extends over 18 amino acids. Using reference TRBV7-8 and TRBJ2-5 for the parts outside the CDR3, the full variable domain is GAGVSQSPRYKVAKRGQDVALRCDPISGHVSLFWYQQALGQGPEFLTYFQNEAQLDKSGLPSDRFFAERPEGSVSTLKIQRTQQEDSAVYLCASSIRPGTGVIYGAQYFGPGTRLLVL.

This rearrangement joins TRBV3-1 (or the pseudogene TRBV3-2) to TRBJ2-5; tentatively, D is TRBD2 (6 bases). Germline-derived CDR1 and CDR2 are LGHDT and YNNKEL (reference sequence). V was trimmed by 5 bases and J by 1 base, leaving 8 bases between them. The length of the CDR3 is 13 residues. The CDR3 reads CASSGDFQETQYF. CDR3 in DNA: TGTGCCAGCAGCGGGGACTTCCAAGAGACCCAGTACTTC.

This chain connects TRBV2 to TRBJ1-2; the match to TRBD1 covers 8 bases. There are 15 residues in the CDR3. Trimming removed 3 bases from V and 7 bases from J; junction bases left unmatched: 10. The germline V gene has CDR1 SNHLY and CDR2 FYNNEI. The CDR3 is CASSDGTGRGAGYTF. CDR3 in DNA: TGTGCCAGCAGTGACGGGACAGGAAGGGGAGCTGGCTACACCTTC.

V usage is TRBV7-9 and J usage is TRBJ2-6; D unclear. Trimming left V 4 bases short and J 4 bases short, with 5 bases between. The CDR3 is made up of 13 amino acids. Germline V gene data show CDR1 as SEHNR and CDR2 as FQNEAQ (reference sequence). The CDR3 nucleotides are TGTGCCAGCAGCTCGACCGGGGCCAACGTCCTGACTTTC. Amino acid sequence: CASSSTGANVLTF. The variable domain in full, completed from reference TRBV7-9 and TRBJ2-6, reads DTGVSQNPRHKITKRGQNVTFRCDPISEHNRLYWYRQTLGQGPEFLTYFQNEAQLEKSRLLSDRFSAERPKGSFSTLEIQRTEQGDSAMYLCASSSTGANVLTFGAGSRLTVL.

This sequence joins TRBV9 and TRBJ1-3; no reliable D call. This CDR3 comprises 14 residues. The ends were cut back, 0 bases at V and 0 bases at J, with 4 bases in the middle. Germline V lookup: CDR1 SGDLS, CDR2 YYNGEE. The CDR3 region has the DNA TGTGCCAGCAGCGTAGAGGCCTCTGGAAACACCATATATTTT. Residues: CASSVEASGNTIYF.

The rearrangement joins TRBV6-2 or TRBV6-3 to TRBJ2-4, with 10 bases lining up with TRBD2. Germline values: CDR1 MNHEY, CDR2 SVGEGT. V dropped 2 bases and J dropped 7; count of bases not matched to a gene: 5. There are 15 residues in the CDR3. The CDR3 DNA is TGTGCCAGCAGTTACCAAGCGGGAGGGCCCAACATTCAGTACTTC. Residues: CASSYQAGGPNIQYF.

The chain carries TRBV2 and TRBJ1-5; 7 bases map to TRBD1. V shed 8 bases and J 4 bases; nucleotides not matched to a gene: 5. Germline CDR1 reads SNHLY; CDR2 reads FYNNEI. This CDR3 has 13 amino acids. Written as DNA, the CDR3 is TGTGCCAGCGGACAGGACGTGAATCAGCCCCAGCATTTT. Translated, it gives CASGQDVNQPQHF. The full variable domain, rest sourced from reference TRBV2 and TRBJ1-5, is EPEVTQTPSHQVTQMGQEVILRCVPISNHLYFYWYRQILGQKVEFLVSFYNNEISEKSEIFDDQFSVERPDGSNFTLKIRSTKLEDSAMYFCASGQDVNQPQHFGDGTRLSIL.

The chain's CDR3 is CASSESKGSYGYTF. In nucleotides, the CDR3 is TGCGCCAGCAGTGAGTCGAAGGGGAGCTATGGCTACACCTTC. The chain combines TRBV10-1 with TRBJ1-2, with D possibly being TRBD1 (5 bases). Germline V gene sequence: CDR1 WNHNN, CDR2 SYGVQD (reference sequence). V dropped 0 bases and J dropped 4 bases, with 9 bases sitting between them. The CDR3 runs 14 residues.

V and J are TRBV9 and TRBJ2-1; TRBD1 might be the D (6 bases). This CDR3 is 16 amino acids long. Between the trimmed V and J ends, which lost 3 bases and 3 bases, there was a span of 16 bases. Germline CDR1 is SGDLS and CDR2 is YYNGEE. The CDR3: CASSETRDTNYNEQFF. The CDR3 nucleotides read TGTGCCAGCAGCGAGACCCGGGACACCAACTACAATGAGCAGTTCTTC. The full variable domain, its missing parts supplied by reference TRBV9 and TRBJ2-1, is DSGVTQTPKHLITATGQRVTLRCSPRSGDLSVYWYQQSLDQGLQFLIQYYNGEERAKGNILERFSAQQFPDLHSELNLSSLELGDSALYFCASSETRDTNYNEQFFGPGTRLTVL.

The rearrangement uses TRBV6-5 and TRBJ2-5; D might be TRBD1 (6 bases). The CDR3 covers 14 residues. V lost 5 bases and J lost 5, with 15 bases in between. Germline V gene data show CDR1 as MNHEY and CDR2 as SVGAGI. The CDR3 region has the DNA TGTGCCAGCAGTCGTACAGGGATCGGGGAGACCCAGTACTTC. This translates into CASSRTGIGETQYF.

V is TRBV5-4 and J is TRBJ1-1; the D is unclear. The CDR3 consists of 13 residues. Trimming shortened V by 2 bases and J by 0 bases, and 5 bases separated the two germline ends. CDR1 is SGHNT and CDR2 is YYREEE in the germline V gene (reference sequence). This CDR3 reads CASSFGMNTEAFF. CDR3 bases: TGTGCCAGCAGCTTCGGTATGAACACTGAAGCTTTCTTT.

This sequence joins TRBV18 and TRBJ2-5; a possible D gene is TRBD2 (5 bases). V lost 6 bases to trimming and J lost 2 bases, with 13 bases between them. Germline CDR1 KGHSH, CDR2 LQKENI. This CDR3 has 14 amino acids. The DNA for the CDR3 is TGTGCCAGCTCCCCCGGGATGAGACAAGAGACCCAGTACTTC. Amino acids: CASSPGMRQETQYF.

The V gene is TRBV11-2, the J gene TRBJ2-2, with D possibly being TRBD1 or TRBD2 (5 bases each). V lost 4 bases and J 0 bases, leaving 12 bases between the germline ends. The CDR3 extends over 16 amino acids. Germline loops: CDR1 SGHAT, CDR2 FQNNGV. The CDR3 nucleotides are TGTGCCAGCAGCTCTAGGGACCGATCGAACACCGGGGAGCTGTTTTTT. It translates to CASSSRDRSNTGELFF.

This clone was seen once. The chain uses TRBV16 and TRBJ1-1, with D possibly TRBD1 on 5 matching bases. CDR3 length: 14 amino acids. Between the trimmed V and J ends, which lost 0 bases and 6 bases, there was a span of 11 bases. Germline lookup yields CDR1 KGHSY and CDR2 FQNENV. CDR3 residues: CASSQSSGFPEAFF. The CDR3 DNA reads TGTGCCAGCAGCCAATCATCAGGGTTCCCTGAAGCTTTCTTT.

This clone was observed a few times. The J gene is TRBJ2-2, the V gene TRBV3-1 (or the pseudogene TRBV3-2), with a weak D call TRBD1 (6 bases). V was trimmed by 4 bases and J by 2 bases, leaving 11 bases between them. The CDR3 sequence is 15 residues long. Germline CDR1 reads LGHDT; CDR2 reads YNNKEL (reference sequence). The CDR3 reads CASSPRTDNTGELFF. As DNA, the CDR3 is TGTGCCAGCAGCCCGAGGACAGACAACACCGGGGAGCTGTTTTTT.

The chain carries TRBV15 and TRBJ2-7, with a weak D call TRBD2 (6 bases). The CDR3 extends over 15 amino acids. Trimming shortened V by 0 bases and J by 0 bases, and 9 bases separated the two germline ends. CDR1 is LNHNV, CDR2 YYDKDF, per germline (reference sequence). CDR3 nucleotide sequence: TGTGCCACCAGCAGAGATGCGGGGACCTCCTACGAGCAGTACTTC. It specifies CATSRDAGTSYEQYF.

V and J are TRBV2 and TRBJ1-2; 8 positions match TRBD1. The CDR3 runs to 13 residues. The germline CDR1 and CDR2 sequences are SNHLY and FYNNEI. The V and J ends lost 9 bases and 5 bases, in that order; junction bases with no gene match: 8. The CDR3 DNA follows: TGTGCCAGAGAGGACGACAGGGGATATGGCTACACCTTC. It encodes CAREDDRGYGYTF.

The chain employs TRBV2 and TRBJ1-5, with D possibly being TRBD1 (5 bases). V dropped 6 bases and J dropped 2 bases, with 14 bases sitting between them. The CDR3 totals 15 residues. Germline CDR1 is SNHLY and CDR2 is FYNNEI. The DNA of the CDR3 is TGTGCCAGCAGCCCAGTGGGAGGGGGCAATCAGCCCCAGCATTTT. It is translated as CASSPVGGGNQPQHF.

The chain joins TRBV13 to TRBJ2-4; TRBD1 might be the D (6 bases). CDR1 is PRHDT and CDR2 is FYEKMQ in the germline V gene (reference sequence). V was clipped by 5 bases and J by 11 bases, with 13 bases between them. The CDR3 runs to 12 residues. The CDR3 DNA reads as TGTGCCAGCAGCCCCCTCGGACAGCTTCAGTACTTC. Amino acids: CASSPLGQLQYF.

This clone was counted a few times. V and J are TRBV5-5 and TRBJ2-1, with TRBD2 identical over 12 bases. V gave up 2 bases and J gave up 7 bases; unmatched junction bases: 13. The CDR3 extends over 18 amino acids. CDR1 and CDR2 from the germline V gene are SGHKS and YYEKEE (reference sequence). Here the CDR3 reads CASSFPASGRAGKNEQFF. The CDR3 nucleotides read TGTGCCAGCAGCTTTCCGGCTAGCGGGAGGGCCGGTAAGAATGAGCAGTTCTTC.

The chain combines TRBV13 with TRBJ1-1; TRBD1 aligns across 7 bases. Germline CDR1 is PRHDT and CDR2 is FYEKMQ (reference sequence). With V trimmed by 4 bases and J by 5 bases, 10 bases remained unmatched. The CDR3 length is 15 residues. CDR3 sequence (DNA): TGTGCCAGCAGCTCGGACAGGTTCTTGGGAACTGAAGCTTTCTTT. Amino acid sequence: CASSSDRFLGTEAFF.

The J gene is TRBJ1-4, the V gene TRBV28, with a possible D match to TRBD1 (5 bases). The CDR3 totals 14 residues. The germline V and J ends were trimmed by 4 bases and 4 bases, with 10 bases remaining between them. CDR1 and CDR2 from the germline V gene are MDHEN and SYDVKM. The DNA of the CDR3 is TGTGCCAGCAGTTCCCCGGGGGTTAATGAAAAACTGTTTTTT. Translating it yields CASSSPGVNEKLFF.

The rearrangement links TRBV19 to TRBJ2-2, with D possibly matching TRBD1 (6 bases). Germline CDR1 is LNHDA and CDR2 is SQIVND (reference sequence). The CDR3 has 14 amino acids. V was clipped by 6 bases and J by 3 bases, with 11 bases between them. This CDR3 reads CASRPHRDTGELFF. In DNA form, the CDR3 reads TGTGCCAGTAGGCCGCACAGGGACACCGGGGAGCTGTTTTTT.

CDR3 bases: TGTGCCAGCAGTCCGGCCCGATCGGGGAACACTGAAGCTTTCTTT. Translation: CASSPARSGNTEAFF. The chain carries TRBV27 and TRBJ1-1; D gene uncertain. This CDR3 is built from 15 residues. The V gene lost 5 bases and the J gene lost 1 base, with 14 bases spanning the gap. Germline values: CDR1 MNHEY, CDR2 SMNVEV (reference sequence).

CDR3 in amino acids: CASSWGQVRSYEQYF. CDR3 DNA: TGCGCCAGCAGTTGGGGACAGGTTCGCTCCTACGAGCAGTACTTC. J is TRBJ2-7 and V is TRBV5-1; 8 positions match TRBD1. The CDR3 is 15 amino acids. J gave up 0 bases and V 5 bases, and 7 bases lay outside the gene matches. Germline CDR1 and CDR2: SGHRS and YFSETQ.

The DNA of the CDR3 is TGTGCCAGCAGCGTAGGGGCCTGGAACACTGAAGCTTTCTTT. Amino acids: CASSVGAWNTEAFF. The V and J genes are TRBV9 and TRBJ1-1, with unresolved D. Trimming removed 0 bases from V and 1 base from J, with 7 bases in between. There are 14 residues in the CDR3. CDR1 is SGDLS and CDR2 is YYNGEE in the germline V gene.

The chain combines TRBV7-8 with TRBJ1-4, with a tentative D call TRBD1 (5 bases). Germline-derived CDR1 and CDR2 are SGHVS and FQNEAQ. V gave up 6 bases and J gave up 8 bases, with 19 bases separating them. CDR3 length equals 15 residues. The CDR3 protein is CASSLTEGIGEKLFF. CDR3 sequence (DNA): TGTGCCAGCAGTCTAACCGAGGGGATAGGGGAAAAACTGTTTTTT.

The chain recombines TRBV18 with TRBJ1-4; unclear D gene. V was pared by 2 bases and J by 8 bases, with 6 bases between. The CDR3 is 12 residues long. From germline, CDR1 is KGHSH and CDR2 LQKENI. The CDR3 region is CASSPGVEKLFF. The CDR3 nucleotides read TGTGCCAGCTCACCAGGAGTCGAAAAACTGTTTTTT.

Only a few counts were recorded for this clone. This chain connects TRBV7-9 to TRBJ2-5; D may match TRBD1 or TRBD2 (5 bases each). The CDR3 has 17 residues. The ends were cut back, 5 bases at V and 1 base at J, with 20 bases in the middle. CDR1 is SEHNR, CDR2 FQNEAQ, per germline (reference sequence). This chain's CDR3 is CASSLRGSAGVQETQYF. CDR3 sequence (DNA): TGTGCCAGCAGCCTTAGGGGCAGCGCCGGGGTCCAAGAGACCCAGTACTTC.

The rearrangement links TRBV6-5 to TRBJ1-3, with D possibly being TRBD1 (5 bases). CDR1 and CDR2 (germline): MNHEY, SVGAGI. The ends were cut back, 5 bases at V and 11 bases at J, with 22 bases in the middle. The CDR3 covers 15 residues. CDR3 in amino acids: CASSPRRGVLRSIYF. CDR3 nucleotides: TGTGCCAGCAGTCCTCGCCGGGGGGTCCTTAGGTCCATATATTTT.

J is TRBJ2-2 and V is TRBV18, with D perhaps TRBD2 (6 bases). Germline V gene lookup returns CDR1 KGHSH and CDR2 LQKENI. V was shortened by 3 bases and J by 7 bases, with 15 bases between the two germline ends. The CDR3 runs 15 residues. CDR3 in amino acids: CASSPAGIEVGELFF. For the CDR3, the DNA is TGTGCCAGCTCACCTGCGGGGATCGAGGTCGGGGAGCTGTTTTTT.

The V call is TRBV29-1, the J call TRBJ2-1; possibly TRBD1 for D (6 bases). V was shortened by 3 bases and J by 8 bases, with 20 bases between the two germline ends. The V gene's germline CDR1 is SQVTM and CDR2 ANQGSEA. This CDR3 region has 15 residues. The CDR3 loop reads CSVDGGQGYRDEQFF. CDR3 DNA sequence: TGCAGCGTTGACGGAGGTCAGGGGTATAGGGATGAGCAGTTCTTC.